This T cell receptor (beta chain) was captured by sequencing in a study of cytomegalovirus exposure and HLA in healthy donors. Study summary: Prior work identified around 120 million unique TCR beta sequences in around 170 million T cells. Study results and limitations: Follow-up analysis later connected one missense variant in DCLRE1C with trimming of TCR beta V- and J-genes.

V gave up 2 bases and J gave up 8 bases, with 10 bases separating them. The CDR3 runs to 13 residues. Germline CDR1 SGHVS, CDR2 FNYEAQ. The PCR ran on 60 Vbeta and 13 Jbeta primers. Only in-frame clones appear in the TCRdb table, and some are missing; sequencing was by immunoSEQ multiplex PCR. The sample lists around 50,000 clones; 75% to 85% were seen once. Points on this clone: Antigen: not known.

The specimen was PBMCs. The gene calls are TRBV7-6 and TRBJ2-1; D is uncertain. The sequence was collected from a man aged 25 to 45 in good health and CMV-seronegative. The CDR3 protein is CASSLSKRYEQFF. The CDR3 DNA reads TGTGCCAGCAGCTTATCGAAGCGATATGAGCAGTTCTTC.